Below, one T cell receptor (beta chain) is given with its context. What it binds is unknown. This entry is derived from a study of cytomegalovirus exposure and HLA in healthy donors. General study findings and limits: Later work associated over 15,000 TCR beta sequences with HLA alleles at 0.05 false discovery rate. Usually a TCR sequence was rare, but some public TCRs were found in many donors. TCR beta chains numbering 150 to 200 were designated cytomegalovirus-associated. Earlier results showed most TCR beta V segments being productive about 87% or about 30% of the time.

Primers: 60 Vbeta forward and 13 Jbeta reverse. Profiled with immunoSEQ multiplex PCR; TCRdb holds only in-frame clones, not every one. The sample shows about 100,000 clones, approximately 82% of them seen only once. This receptor was obtained from a man aged 35-49 years in good health and CMV-seronegative. The sample comprised PBMCs.

CDR3 sequence: CAGGEGQVPYEQYF. The CDR3 DNA is TGTGCCGGGGGGGAGGGACAGGTCCCCTACGAGCAGTACTTC. The genes are TRBV30 and TRBJ2-7, with D possibly being TRBD1 (8 bases). Trimming shortened V by 8 bases and J by 2 bases, and 19 bases separated the two germline ends. CDR3 length: 14 amino acids. Germline lookup yields CDR1 GTSNPN and CDR2 SVGIG (reference sequence).